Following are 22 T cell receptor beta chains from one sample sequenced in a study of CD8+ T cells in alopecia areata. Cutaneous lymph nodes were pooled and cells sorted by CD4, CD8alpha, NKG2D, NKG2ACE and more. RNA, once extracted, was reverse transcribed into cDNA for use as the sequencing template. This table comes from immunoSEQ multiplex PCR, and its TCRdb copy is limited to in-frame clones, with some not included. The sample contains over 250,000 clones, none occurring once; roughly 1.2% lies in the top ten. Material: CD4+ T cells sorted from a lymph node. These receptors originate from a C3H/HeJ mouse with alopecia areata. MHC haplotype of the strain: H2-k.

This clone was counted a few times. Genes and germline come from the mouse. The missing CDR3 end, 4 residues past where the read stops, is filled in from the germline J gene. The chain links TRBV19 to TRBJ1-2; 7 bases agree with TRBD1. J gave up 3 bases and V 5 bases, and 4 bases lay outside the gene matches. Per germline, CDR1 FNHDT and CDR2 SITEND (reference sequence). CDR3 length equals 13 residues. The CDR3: CASRDRVDSDYTF. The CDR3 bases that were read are TGTGCCAGCAGAGACAGGGTGGACTCC.

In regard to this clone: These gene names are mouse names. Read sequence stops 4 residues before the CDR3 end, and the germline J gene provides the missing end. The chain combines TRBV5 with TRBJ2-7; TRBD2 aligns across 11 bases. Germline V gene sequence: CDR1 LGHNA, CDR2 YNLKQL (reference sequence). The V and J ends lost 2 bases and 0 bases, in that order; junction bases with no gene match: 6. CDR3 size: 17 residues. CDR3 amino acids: CASSQTGDWGSSYEQYF. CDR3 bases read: TGTGCCAGCAGCCAAACGGGGGACTGGGGGAGCTCCTAT.

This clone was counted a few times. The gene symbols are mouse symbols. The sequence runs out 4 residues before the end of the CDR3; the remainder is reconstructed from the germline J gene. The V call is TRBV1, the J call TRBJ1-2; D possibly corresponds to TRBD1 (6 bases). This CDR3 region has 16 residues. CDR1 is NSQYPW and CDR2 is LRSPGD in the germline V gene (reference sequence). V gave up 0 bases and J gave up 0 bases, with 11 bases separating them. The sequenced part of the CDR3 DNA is TGCACCTGCAGTGCAGATCCGGGACAAGCAAACTCC. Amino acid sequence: CTCSADPGQANS. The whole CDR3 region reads CTCSADPGQANSDYTF.

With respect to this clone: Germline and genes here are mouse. The CDR3 DNA, read in part, is TGTGCCAGCAGAAACTGGGGGACTAGTGCAGAA. The encoded protein is CASRNWGTSAE. The whole CDR3 sequence is CASRNWGTSAETLYF. The chain uses TRBV19 and TRBJ2-3; 8 positions match TRBD2. The sequence runs out 4 residues before the end of the CDR3; the remainder is reconstructed from the germline J gene. Losses at the gene ends were 5 bases for V and 0 bases for J; bases not matched to a gene: 5. The CDR3 runs to 15 residues. Germline V gene data show CDR1 as FNHDT and CDR2 as SITEND (reference sequence). The whole variable domain, remainder taken from reference TRBV19 and TRBJ2-3, is GGIITQTPKFLIGQEGQKLTLKCQQNFNHDTMYWYRQDSGKGLRLIYYSITENDLQKGDLSEGYDASREKKSSFSLTVTSAQKNEMAVFLCASRNWGTSAETLYFGSGTRLTVL.

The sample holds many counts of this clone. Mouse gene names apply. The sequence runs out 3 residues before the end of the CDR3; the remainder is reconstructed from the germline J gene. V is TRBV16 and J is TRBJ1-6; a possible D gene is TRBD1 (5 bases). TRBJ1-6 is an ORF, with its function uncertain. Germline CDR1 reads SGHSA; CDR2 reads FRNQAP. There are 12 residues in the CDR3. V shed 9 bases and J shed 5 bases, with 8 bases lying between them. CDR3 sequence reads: CARRQNNSPLYF. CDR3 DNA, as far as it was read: TGTGCAAGGCGACAGAATAATTCGCCC.

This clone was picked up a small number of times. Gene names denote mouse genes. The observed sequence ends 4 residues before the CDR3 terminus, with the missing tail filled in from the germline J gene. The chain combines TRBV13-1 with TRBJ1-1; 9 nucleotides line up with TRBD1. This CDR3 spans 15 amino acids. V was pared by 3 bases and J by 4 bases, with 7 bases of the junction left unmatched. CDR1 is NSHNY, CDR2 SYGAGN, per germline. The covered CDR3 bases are TGTGCCAGCAGTGGGACAGGGGAGGGGACCACA. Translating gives CASSGTGEGTT. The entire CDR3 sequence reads CASSGTGEGTTEVFF.

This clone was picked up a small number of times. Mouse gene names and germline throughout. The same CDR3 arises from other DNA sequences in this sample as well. The CDR3 bases that were read are TGTGCTAGCAGTAGAGATGGGGACTGGGGGGGTGCT. This encodes CASSRDGDWGGA. The CDR3 in its entirety is CASSRDGDWGGAEQFF. The chain links TRBV17 to TRBJ2-1, with 13 bases matching TRBD2. The read ends 4 residues shy of where the CDR3 ends; the end is completed using the germline J gene. V shed 0 bases and J 6 bases; nucleotides not matched to a gene: 2. The CDR3 sequence is 16 residues long. Germline V gene data show CDR1 as MNHDT and CDR2 as YYDKIL.

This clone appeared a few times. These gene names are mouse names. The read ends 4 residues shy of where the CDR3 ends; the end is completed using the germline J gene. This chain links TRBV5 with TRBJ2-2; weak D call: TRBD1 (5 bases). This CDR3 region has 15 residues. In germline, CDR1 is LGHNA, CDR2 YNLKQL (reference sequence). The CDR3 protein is CASSQDGREDGQLYF. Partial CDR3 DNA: TGTGCCAGCAGCCAAGATGGCAGGGAGGACGGG.

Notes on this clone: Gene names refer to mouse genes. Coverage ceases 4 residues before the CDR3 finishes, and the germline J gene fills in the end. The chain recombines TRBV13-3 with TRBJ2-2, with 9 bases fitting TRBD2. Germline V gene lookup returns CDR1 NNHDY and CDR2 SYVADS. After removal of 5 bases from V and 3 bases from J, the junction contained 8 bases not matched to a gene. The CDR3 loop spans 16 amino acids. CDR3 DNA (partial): TGTGCCAGCAGCCCTACTGGGGGGTTAGACACCGGG. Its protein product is CASSPTGGLDTG. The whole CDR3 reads CASSPTGGLDTGQLYF.

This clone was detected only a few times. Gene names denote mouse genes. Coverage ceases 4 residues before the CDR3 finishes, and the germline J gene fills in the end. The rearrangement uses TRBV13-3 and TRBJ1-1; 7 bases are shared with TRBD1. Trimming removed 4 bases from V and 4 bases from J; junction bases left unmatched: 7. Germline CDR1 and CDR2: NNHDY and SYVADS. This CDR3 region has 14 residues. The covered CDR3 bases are TGTGCCAGCAGTACTACAGGGGTGGGCACA. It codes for CASSTTGVGT. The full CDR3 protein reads CASSTTGVGTEVFF.

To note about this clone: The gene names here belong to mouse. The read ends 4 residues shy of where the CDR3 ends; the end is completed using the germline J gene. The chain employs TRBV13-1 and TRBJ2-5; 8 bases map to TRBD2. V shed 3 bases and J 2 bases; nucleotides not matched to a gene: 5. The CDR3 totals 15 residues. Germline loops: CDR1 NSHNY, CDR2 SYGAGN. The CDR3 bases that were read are TGTGCCAGCAGTGCCTTTGGGGGGGGCCAAGAC. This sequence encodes CASSAFGGGQD. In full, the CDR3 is CASSAFGGGQDTQYF.

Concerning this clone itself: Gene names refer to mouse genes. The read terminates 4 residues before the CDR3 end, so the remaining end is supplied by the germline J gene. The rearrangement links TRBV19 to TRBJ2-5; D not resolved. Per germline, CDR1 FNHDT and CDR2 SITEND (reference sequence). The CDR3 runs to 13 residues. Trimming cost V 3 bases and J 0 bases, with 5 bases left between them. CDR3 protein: CASSKQNQDTQYF. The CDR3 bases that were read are TGTGCCAGCAGTAAACAGAACCAAGAC.

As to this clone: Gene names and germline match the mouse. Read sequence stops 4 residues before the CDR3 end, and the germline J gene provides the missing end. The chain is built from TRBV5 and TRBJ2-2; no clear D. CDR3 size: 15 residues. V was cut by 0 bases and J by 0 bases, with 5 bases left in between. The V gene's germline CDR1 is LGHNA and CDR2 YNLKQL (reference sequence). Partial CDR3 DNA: TGTGCCAGCAGCCAAGACACCTCAAACACCGGG. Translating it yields CASSQDTSNTG. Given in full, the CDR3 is CASSQDTSNTGQLYF.

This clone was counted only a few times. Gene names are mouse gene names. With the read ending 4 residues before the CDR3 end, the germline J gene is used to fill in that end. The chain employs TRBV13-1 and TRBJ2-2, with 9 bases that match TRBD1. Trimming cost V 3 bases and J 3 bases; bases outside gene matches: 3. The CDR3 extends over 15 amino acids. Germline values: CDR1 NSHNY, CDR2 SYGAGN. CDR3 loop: CASSVQGAHTGQLYF. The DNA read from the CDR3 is TGTGCCAGCAGTGTACAGGGGGCGCACACCGGG.

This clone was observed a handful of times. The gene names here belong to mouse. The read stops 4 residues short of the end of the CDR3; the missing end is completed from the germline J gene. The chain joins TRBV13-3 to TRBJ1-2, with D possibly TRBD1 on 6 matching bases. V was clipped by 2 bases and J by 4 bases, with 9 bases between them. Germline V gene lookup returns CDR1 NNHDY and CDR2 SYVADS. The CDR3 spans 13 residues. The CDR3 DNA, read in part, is TGTGCCAGCAGTGACGAACAGGGCTCC. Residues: CASSDEQGS. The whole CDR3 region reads CASSDEQGSDYTF.

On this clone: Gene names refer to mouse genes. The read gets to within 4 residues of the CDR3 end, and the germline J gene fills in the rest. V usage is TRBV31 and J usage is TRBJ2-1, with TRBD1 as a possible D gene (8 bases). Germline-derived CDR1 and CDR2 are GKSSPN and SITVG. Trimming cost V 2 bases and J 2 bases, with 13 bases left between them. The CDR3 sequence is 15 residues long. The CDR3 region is CAWSKQGGHYAEQFF. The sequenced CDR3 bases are TGTGCCTGGAGTAAACAGGGGGGCCACTATGCT.

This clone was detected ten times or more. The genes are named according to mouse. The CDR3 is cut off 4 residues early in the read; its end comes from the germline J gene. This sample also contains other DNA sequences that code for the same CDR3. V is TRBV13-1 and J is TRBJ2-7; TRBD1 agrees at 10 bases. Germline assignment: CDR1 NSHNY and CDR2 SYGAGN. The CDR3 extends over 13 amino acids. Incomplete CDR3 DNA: TGTGCCAGCAGTGAGGGACAGGGGTAT. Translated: CASSEGQGY. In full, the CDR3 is CASSEGQGYEQYF.

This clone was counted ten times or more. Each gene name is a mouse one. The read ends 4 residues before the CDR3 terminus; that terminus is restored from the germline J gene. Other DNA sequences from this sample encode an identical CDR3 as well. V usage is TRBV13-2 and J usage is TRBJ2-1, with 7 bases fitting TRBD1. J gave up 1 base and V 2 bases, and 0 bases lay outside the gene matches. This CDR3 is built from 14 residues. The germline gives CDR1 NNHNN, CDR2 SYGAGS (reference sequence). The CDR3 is CASGDRGNYAEQFF. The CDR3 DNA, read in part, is TGTGCCAGCGGTGACAGGGGGAACTATGCT.

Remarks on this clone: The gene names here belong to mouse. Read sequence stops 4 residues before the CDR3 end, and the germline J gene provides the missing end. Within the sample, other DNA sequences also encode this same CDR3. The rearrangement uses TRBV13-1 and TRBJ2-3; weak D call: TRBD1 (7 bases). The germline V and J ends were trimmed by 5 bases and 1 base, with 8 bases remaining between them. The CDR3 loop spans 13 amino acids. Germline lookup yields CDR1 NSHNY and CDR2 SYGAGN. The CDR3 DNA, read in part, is TGTGCCAGCAGAGGGGGCGGTGCAGAA. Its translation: CASRGGGAE. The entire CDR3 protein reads CASRGGGAETLYF.

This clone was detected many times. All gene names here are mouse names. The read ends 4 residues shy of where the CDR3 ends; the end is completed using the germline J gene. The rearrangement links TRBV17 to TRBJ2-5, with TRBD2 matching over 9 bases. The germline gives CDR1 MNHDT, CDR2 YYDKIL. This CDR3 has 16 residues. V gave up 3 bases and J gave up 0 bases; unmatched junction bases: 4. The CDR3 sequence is CASSSWGGANQDTQYF. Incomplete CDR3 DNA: TGTGCTAGCAGTAGCTGGGGGGGGGCTAACCAAGAC.

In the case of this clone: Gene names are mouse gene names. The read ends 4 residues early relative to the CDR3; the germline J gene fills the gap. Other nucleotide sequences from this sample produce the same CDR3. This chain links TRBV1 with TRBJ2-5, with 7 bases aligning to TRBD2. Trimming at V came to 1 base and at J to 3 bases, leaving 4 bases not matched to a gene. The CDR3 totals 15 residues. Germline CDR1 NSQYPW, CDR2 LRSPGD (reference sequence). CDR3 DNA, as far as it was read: TGCACCTGCAGTGCAGTCTGGGGGATTCAAGAC. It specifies CTCSAVWGIQD. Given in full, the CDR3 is CTCSAVWGIQDTQYF.

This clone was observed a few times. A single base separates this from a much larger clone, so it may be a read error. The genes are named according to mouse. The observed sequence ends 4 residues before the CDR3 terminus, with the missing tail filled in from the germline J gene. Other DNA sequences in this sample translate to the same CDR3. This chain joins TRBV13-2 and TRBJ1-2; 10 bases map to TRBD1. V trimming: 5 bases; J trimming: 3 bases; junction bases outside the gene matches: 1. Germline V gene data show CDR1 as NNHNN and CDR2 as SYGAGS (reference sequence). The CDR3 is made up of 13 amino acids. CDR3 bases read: TGTGCCAGCGGGGGGACAGGGGACTCC. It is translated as CASGGTGDS. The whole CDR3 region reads CASGGTGDSDYTF.